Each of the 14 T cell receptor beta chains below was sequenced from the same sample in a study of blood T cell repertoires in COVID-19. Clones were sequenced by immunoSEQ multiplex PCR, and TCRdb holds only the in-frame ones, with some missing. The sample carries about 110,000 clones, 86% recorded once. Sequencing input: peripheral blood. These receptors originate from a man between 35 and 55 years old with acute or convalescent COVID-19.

The CDR3 region is CAISLGSYEQYF. CDR3 bases: TGTGCCATCAGTCTAGGGAGCTACGAGCAGTACTTC. This chain uses TRBV10-3 with TRBJ2-7, with a tentative D call TRBD2 (5 bases). Germline lookup yields CDR1 ENHRY and CDR2 SYGVKD. With 5 bases removed from V and 3 bases from J, the gap between germline ends came to 8 bases. This CDR3 contains 12 residues.

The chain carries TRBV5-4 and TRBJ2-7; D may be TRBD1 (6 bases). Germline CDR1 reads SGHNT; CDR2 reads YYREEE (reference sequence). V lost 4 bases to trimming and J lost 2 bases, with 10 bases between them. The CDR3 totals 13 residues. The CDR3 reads CASSPGQTYEQYF. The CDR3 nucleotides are TGTGCCAGCAGCCCCGGACAGACCTACGAGCAGTACTTC.

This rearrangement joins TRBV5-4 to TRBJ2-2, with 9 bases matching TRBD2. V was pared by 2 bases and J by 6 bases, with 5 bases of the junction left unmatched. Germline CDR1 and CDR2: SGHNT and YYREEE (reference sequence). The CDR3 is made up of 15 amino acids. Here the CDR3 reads CASSFGGRAAGELFF. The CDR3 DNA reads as TGTGCCAGCAGCTTCGGCGGGAGGGCCGCCGGGGAGCTGTTTTTT.

The CDR3 spells CAWSVHGGETQYF. CDR3 in DNA: TGTGCCTGGAGTGTACACGGGGGAGAGACCCAGTACTTC. V is TRBV30 and J is TRBJ2-5; maybe TRBD2 (6 bases). The ends were cut back, 0 bases at V and 4 bases at J, with 9 bases in the middle. The CDR3 runs 13 residues. CDR1 and CDR2 from the germline V gene are GTSNPN and SVGIG (reference sequence).

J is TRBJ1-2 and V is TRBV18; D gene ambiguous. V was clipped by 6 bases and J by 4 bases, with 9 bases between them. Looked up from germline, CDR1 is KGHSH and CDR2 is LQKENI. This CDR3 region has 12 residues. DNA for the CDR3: TGTGCCAGCTCCCGGGATGGCTATGGCTACACCTTC. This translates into CASSRDGYGYTF.

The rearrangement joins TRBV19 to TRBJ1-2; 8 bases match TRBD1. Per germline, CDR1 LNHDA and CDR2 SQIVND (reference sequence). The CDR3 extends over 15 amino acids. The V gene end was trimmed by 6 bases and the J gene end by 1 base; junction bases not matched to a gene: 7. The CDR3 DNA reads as TGTGCCAGTAGAATGGCAGGGGGCCTTAACTATGGCTACACCTTC. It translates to CASRMAGGLNYGYTF.

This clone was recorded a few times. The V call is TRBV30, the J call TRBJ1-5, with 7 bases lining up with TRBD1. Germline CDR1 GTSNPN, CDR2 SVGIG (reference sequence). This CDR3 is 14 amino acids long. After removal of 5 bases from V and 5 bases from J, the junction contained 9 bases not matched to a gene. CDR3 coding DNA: TGTGCCTGGTGCTCGTCAGGGGGGTATCAGCCCCAGCATTTT. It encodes CAWCSSGGYQPQHF.

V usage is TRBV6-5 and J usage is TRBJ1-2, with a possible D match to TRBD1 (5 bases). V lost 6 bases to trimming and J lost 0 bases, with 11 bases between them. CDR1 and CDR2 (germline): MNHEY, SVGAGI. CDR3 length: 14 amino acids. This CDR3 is CASSRDLANYGYTF. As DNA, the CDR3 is TGTGCCAGCAGCAGGGACTTAGCTAACTATGGCTACACCTTC.

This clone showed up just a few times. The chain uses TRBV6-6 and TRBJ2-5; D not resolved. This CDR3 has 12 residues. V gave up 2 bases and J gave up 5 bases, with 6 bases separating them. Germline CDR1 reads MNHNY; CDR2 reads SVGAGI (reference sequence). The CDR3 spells CASSYPVETQYF. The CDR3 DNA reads TGTGCCAGCAGTTACCCTGTTGAGACCCAGTACTTC.

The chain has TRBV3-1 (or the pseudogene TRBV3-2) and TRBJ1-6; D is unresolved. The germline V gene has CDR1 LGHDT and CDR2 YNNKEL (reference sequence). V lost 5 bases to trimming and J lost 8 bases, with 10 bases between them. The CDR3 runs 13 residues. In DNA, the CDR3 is TGTGCCAGCAGCTTAAGCAGCGATTCACCCCTCCACTTT. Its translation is CASSLSSDSPLHF.

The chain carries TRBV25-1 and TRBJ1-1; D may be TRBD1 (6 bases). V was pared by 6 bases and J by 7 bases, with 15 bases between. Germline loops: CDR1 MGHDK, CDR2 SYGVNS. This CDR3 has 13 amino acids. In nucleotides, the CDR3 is TGTGCCAGCAGCCAAAAACAGGGTATTGAAGCTTTCTTT. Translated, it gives CASSQKQGIEAFF.

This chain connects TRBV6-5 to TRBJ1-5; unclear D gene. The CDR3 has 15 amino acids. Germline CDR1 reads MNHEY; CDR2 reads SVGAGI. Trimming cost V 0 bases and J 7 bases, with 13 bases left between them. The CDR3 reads CASSYSSYGGQPQHF. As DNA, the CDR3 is TGTGCCAGCAGTTACTCGTCCTATGGAGGCCAGCCCCAGCATTTT.

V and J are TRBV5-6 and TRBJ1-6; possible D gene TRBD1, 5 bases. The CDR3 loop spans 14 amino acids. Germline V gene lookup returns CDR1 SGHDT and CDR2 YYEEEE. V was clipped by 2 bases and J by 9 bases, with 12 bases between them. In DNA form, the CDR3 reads TGTGCCAGCAGCTTCGGGCAGGGAGGTTCACCCCTCCACTTT. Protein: CASSFGQGGSPLHF.

The chain's CDR3 is CASSPGVNEKLFF. The CDR3 DNA reads TGTGCCAGCTCACCAGGAGTAAATGAAAAACTGTTTTTT. The V call is TRBV18, the J call TRBJ1-4; D is uncertain. The CDR3 length is 13 residues. Germline V gives CDR1 KGHSH, CDR2 LQKENI. V shed 2 bases and J shed 5 bases, with 6 bases lying between them.